Listed here are 23 T cell receptor beta chains from one sample, sequenced in a study of blood T cell repertoires in COVID-19. Repertoires were generated with immunoSEQ multiplex PCR, while TCRdb's copy carries only in-frame clones and drops some. The data show about 230,000 clones, 81% seen once. The sample taken for sequencing was peripheral blood. The receptors shown here come from a woman older than 75 with acute or convalescent COVID-19.

V is TRBV3-1 (or the pseudogene TRBV3-2) and J is TRBJ1-3, with D unresolved. The V gene lost 2 bases and the J gene lost 0 bases, with 20 bases spanning the gap. The length of the CDR3 is 19 residues. CDR1 and CDR2 (germline): LGHDT, YNNKEL (reference sequence). DNA for the CDR3: TGTGCCAGCAGCCAAAGAAACCGAGACCACGAGGACTCTGGAAACACCATATATTTT. Translation gives CASSQRNRDHEDSGNTIYF.

The rearrangement links TRBV7-9 to TRBJ1-5; 7 bases are shared with TRBD1. Germline CDR1 is SEHNR and CDR2 is FQNEAQ (reference sequence). This CDR3 is 17 amino acids long. V lost 5 bases, J lost 0 bases, and 10 bases stayed unmatched. The CDR3 bases are TGTGCCAGCAGCCCATGGGGGACAGTATATAGCAATCAGCCCCAGCATTTT. This translates into CASSPWGTVYSNQPQHF.

The genes are TRBV6-5 and TRBJ2-7, with 10 bases aligning to TRBD1. CDR1 is MNHEY and CDR2 is SVGAGI in the germline V gene. V trimming: 7 bases; J trimming: 7 bases; junction bases outside the gene matches: 10. The CDR3 has 14 residues. CDR3 sequence reads: CASTNRGQGEEQYF. CDR3 sequence (DNA): TGTGCCAGCACCAATCGAGGACAGGGGGAAGAGCAGTACTTC.

The chain uses TRBV7-9 and TRBJ1-1; D may be TRBD1 (6 bases). CDR3 length equals 13 residues. The V gene's germline CDR1 is SEHNR and CDR2 FQNEAQ (reference sequence). Trimming took off 8 bases at V and 3 bases at J, with 13 bases between the two ends. The CDR3 DNA reads TGTGCCAGCTCGCGACAGGTAGACACTGAAGCTTTCTTT. Translating gives CASSRQVDTEAFF. The full variable domain, completed using reference TRBV7-9 and TRBJ1-1, is DTGVSQNPRHKITKRGQNVTFRCDPISEHNRLYWYRQTLGQGPEFLTYFQNEAQLEKSRLLSDRFSAERPKGSFSTLEIQRTEQGDSAMYLCASSRQVDTEAFFGQGTRLTVV.

The chain has TRBV2 and TRBJ1-1, with 10 nucleotides matching TRBD1. Germline V gene lookup returns CDR1 SNHLY and CDR2 FYNNEI. The CDR3 is 15 amino acids. V shed 6 bases, J shed 1 base, and the junction held 5 bases outside the gene matches. CDR3 loop: CASRQDRGKNTEAFF. The CDR3 coding sequence is TGTGCCAGCAGGCAGGACAGGGGGAAGAACACTGAAGCTTTCTTT.

The V gene is TRBV19, the J gene TRBJ2-1, with 8 bases fitting TRBD1. The V and J ends lost 4 bases and 7 bases, in that order; junction bases with no gene match: 9. CDR1 is LNHDA and CDR2 is SQIVND in the germline V gene (reference sequence). This CDR3 is built from 15 residues. The CDR3 loop is CASSKSQGAQNEQFF. CDR3 coding DNA: TGTGCCAGTAGTAAAAGCCAGGGGGCGCAAAATGAGCAGTTCTTC.

The genes are TRBV5-1 and TRBJ2-7; TRBD2 agrees at 7 bases. V dropped 0 bases and J dropped 6; count of bases not matched to a gene: 12. Germline V lookup: CDR1 SGHRS, CDR2 YFSETQ. The CDR3 loop spans 16 amino acids. CDR3: CASSLVSSGASGEQYF. CDR3 nucleotide sequence: TGCGCCAGCAGCTTGGTATCTAGCGGAGCTTCGGGCGAGCAGTACTTC.

The chain couples TRBV6-5 to TRBJ1-5; D is possibly TRBD1 (5 bases). The V and J ends lost 6 bases and 3 bases respectively, with 15 bases between them. The CDR3 runs to 15 residues. The germline V gene has CDR1 MNHEY and CDR2 SVGAGI. The CDR3, as DNA: TGTGCCAGCAGCCGGGGGTCAGGGAACAATCAGCCCCAGCATTTT. The encoded protein is CASSRGSGNNQPQHF.

This clone was observed a handful of times. The CDR3 region has the DNA TGTGCCAGCAGAAGACCAGACTGGAACACTGAAGCTTTCTTT. This translates into CASRRPDWNTEAFF. The chain links TRBV2 to TRBJ1-1, with D hard to call. CDR3 length: 14 residues. Germline CDR1 is SNHLY and CDR2 is FYNNEI. V dropped 6 bases and J dropped 1 base, with 12 bases sitting between them.

The rearrangement uses TRBV19 and TRBJ2-1, with 11 bases fitting TRBD2. CDR1 is LNHDA, CDR2 SQIVND, per germline (reference sequence). With V trimmed by 0 bases and J by 6 bases, 4 bases remained unmatched. The CDR3 consists of 16 residues. CDR3 DNA: TGTGCCAGTAGTATAGATCACACTAGCGGGAGCAATGAGCAGTTCTTC. It encodes CASSIDHTSGSNEQFF.

CDR3 coding DNA: TGTGCCAGCTCACCAGATGGGGCTTCTGGAAACACCATATATTTT. As protein: CASSPDGASGNTIYF. The genes are TRBV18 and TRBJ1-3, with D possibly TRBD1 on 5 matching bases. This CDR3 comprises 15 residues. Germline CDR1 and CDR2: KGHSH and LQKENI. Trimming cost V 2 bases and J 1 base, with 9 bases left between them.

The V and J genes are TRBV29-1 and TRBJ2-3; 9 bases line up with TRBD2. Germline CDR1 reads SQVTM; CDR2 reads ANQGSEA. The CDR3 is 15 residues long. The ends lost 7 bases at V and 2 bases at J; junction bases unmatched: 10. The CDR3 protein is CSAGSLAGYTDTQYF. DNA of the CDR3: TGCAGCGCGGGTTCGCTAGCGGGATACACAGATACGCAGTATTTT.

This clone was seen just once. V usage is TRBV29-1 and J usage is TRBJ1-1, with a possible D match to TRBD1 (5 bases). CDR1 is SQVTM, CDR2 ANQGSEA, per germline. V was pared by 5 bases and J by 0 bases, with 10 bases between. The CDR3 is 13 residues long. The CDR3 DNA reads TGCAGCGTTATGACAGTTATGAACACTGAAGCTTTCTTT. Amino acid sequence: CSVMTVMNTEAFF.

The chain recombines TRBV5-1 with TRBJ2-1, with D hard to call. This CDR3 has 14 amino acids. V was clipped by 4 bases and J by 6 bases, with 14 bases between them. Germline V lookup: CDR1 SGHRS, CDR2 YFSETQ. CDR3: CASSPDTVGNEQFF. The CDR3 nucleotides are TGCGCCAGCAGCCCAGACACGGTCGGCAATGAGCAGTTCTTC.

A note on this clone: This sample also contains other DNA sequences that code for the same CDR3. The gene calls are TRBV5-1 and TRBJ1-4; 7 bases are shared with TRBD1. The CDR3 runs 14 residues. V lost 4 bases and J lost 5; bases outside the gene matches: 5. In germline, CDR1 is SGHRS, CDR2 YFSETQ. The CDR3 DNA follows: TGCGCCAGCAGCCTGGGACAGATCAATGAAAAACTGTTTTTT. Its translation is CASSLGQINEKLFF.

This clone was seen once. The chain employs TRBV6-2 or TRBV6-3 and TRBJ2-6; D not resolved. V was shortened by 2 bases and J by 5 bases, with 13 bases between the two germline ends. Germline V CDR1 and CDR2: MNHEY, SVGEGT. The CDR3 is 16 residues long. Written as DNA, the CDR3 is TGTGCCAGCAGTTACGCTGTCGCTAGGAGGGCCAACGTCCTGACTTTC. Translated: CASSYAVARRANVLTF.

The chain is built from TRBV5-1 and TRBJ2-3; weak D call: TRBD1 (7 bases). Germline V gives CDR1 SGHRS, CDR2 YFSETQ. Trimming stripped 0 bases from V and 4 bases from J, with 12 bases between. The CDR3 spans 15 residues. CDR3 coding DNA: TGCGCCAGCAGCTTGGATACAGGGGAGGCAGATACGCAGTATTTT. Encoded protein: CASSLDTGEADTQYF.

The CDR3 nucleotides read TGTGCCAGCAACCGACAGGGAATCACAGATACGCAGTATTTT. Translating it yields CASNRQGITDTQYF. The chain carries TRBV2 and TRBJ2-3; 7 bases agree with TRBD1. Trimming took 7 bases from V and 2 from J; bases not matched to a gene: 6. Germline V gives CDR1 SNHLY, CDR2 FYNNEI. CDR3 length: 14 amino acids.

The J gene is TRBJ2-3, the V gene TRBV28; 9 bases line up with TRBD2. Losses at the gene ends were 7 bases for V and 0 bases for J; bases not matched to a gene: 5. Germline lookup yields CDR1 MDHEN and CDR2 SYDVKM. This CDR3 is 15 amino acids long. The CDR3 is CASTSSGASTDTQYF. In DNA form, the CDR3 reads TGTGCCAGCACCTCTAGCGGGGCTAGCACAGATACGCAGTATTTT.

The CDR3: CASSSRTGQNTEAFF. The CDR3 DNA follows: TGTGCCAGTAGTTCCCGGACAGGTCAGAACACTGAAGCTTTCTTT. V is TRBV19 and J is TRBJ1-1; 7 nucleotides line up with TRBD1. Germline loops: CDR1 LNHDA, CDR2 SQIVND (reference sequence). The CDR3 totals 15 residues. With 5 bases clipped from V and 1 base from J, the junction kept 7 bases outside the gene matches.

V and J are TRBV5-1 and TRBJ2-6; maybe TRBD1 (5 bases). The germline V gene encodes CDR1 SGHRS and CDR2 YFSETQ. This CDR3 spans 14 amino acids. Trimming cost V 4 bases and J 0 bases, with 5 bases left between them. The CDR3 loop reads CASSDSSGANVLTF. CDR3 nucleotide sequence: TGCGCCAGCAGCGACAGCTCTGGGGCCAACGTCCTGACTTTC.

This chain links TRBV5-1 with TRBJ2-7; D may be TRBD2 (7 bases). V shed 1 base and J shed 3 bases, with 14 bases lying between them. The CDR3 spans 15 residues. Germline CDR1 is SGHRS and CDR2 is YFSETQ. This CDR3 reads CASSLIGGANYEQYF. The CDR3 DNA reads TGCGCCAGCAGCTTGATAGGGGGGGCGAACTACGAGCAGTACTTC.

The rearrangement links TRBV6-6 to TRBJ1-1; possibly TRBD1 for D (6 bases). V lost 0 bases, J lost 8 bases, and 16 bases lay in between. CDR1 is MNHNY, CDR2 SVGAGI, per germline (reference sequence). The CDR3 contains 15 residues. CDR3 sequence reads: CASSYSSLGAGEAFF. The CDR3 nucleotides are TGTGCCAGCAGTTACTCGAGTCTGGGGGCCGGAGAAGCTTTCTTT.